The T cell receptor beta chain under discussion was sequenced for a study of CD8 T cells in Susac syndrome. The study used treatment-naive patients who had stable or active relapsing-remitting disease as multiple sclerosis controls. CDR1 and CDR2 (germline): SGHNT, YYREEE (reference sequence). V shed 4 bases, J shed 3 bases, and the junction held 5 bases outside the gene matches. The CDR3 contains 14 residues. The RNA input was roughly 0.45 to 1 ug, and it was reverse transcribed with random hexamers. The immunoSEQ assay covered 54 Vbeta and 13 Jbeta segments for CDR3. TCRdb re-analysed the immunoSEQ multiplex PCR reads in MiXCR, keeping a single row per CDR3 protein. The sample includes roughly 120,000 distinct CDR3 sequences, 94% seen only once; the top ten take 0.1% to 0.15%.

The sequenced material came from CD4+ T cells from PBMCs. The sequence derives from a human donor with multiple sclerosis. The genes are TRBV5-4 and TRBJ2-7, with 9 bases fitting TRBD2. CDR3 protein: CASSRTSANYEQYF. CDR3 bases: TGTGCCAGCAGCCGGACTAGCGCCAACTACGAGCAGTACTTC.